The present TCR beta chain was sequenced within a study of CD8 T cells in ankylosing spondylitis. Preparation of TCR beta libraries was done by quantitative 5'-RACE with molecular barcodes. From the 5' RACE reads, TCRdb called clonotypes with MiXCR, one entry per CDR3 protein. The repertoire holds 150,000 to 200,000 distinct CDR3 sequences, with about 9.9% as singletons. In the case of this clonotype: Antigen: not known.

Germline V gene data show CDR1 as LNHDA and CDR2 as SQIVND (reference sequence). The germline V and J ends were trimmed by 6 bases and 6 bases, with 18 bases remaining between them. This CDR3 spans 15 amino acids. Study-wide results and caveats: Among TCR beta sequences, a motif of about 8 highly homologous variants appeared characteristic of ankylosing spondylitis blood. Earlier work had already found some motif variants in reactive arthritis synovial fluid and blood. Disease-linked clones reportedly showed significant enrichment in matched ankylosing spondylitis synovial fluid.

The chain links TRBV19 to TRBJ1-3; D may be TRBD1 (5 bases). Sequenced input: blood, either unsorted or a sorted T cell fraction (not recorded which). The origin of this receptor is a male donor with ankylosing spondylitis or in good health (not recorded which). In DNA, the CDR3 is TGTGCCAGTAGCCAATCCCTCGGGACGGAAAACACCATATATTTT. This codes for CASSQSLGTENTIYF.